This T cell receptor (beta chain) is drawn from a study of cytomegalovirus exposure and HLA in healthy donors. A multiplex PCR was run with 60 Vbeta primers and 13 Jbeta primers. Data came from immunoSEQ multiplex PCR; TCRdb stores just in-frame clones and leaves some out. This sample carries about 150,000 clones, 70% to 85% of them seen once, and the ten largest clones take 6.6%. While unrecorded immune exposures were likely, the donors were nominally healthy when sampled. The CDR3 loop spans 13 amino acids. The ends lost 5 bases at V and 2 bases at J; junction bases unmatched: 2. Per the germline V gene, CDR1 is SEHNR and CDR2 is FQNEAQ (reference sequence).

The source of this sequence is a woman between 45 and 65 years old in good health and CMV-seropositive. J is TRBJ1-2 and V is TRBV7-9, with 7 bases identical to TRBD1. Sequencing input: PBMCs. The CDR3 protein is CASSPTGNYGYTF. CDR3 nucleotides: TGTGCCAGCAGCCCGACAGGGAACTATGGCTACACCTTC.